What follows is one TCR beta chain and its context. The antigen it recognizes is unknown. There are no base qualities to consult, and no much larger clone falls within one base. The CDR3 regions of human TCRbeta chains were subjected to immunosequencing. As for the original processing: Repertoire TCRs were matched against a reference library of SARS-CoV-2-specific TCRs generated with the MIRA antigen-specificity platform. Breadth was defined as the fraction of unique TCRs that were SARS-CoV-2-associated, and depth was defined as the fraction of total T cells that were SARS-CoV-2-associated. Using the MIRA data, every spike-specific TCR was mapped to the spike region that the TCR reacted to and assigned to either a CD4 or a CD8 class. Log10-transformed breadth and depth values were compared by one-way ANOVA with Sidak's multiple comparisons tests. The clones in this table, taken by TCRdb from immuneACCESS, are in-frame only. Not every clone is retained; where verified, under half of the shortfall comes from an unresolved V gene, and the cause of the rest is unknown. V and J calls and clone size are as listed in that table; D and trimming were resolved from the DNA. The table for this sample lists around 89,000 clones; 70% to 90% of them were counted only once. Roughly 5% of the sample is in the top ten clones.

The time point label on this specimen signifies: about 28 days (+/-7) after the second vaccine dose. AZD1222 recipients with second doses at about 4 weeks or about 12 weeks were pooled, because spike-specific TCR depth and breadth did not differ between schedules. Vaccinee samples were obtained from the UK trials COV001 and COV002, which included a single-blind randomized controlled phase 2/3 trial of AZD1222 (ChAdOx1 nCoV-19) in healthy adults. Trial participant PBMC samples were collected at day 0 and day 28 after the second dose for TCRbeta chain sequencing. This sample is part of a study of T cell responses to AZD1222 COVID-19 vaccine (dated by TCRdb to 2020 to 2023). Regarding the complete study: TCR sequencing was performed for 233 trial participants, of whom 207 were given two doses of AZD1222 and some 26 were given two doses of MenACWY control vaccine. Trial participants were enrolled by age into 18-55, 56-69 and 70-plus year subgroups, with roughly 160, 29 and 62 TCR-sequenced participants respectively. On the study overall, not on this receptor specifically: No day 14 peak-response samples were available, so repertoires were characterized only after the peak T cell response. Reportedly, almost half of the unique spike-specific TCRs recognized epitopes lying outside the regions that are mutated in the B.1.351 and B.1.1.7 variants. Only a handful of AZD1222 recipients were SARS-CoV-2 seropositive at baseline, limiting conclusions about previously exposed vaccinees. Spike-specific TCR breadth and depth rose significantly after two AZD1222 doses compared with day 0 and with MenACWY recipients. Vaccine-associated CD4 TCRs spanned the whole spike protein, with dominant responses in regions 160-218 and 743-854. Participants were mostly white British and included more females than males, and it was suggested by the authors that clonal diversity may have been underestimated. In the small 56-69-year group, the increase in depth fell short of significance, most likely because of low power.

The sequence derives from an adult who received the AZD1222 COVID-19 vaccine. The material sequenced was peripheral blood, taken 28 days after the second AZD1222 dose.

CDR3 sequence: CAISEGLGTDTQYF. The nucleotide sequence is given as TGTGCCATCAGTGAGGGGTTGGGCACAGATACGCAGTATTTT. The chain is assembled from TRBV10-3 and TRBJ2-3; the D gene lacks a confident call. Measured from the cysteine to the phenylalanine, the CDR3 is 14 residues long. Just CDR3 DNA is preserved here, 42 bases in frame from base 1. According to the germline V gene, CDR1 reads ENHRY and CDR2 reads SYGVKD. V is clipped by 2 bases and J by 1 base, and the sequence between their germline boundaries is 7 bases long.